This entry lists 27 T cell receptor beta chains sequenced from one sample in a study of blood T cell repertoires in COVID-19. Here immunoSEQ multiplex PCR was the method, and the copy in TCRdb shows in-frame clones only, minus some. The sample lists about 480,000 clones; approximately 87% were seen once. Material for sequencing was PBMCs or T cells enriched from blood (not recorded which). The receptors here all came from a woman in her thirties or forties who had recovered from COVID-19.

The rearrangement links TRBV7-2 to TRBJ2-5, with 10 nucleotides matching TRBD2. Trimming removed 5 bases from V and 5 bases from J; junction bases left unmatched: 11. The germline V gene has CDR1 SGHTA and CDR2 FQGNSA. CDR3 length: 16 residues. This CDR3 is CASSLGLAGDRETQYF. The CDR3, as DNA: TGTGCCAGCAGCCTGGGGCTAGCGGGAGACCGGGAGACCCAGTACTTC.

This chain connects TRBV9 to TRBJ2-2; 7 nucleotides match TRBD2. The germline V gene encodes CDR1 SGDLS and CDR2 YYNGEE. The CDR3 is made up of 15 amino acids. Trimming at V came to 1 base and at J to 6 bases, leaving 6 bases not matched to a gene. The CDR3 sequence: CASSVTREQAGELFF. CDR3 DNA sequence: TGTGCCAGCAGCGTAACGCGGGAGCAGGCCGGGGAGCTGTTTTTT.

This chain joins TRBV6-2 or TRBV6-3 and TRBJ1-1; D may be TRBD1 (5 bases). This CDR3 is built from 14 residues. Trimming removed 0 bases at V and 6 bases at J, with 11 bases between. In germline, CDR1 is MNHEY, CDR2 SVGEGT. Written as DNA, the CDR3 is TGTGCCAGCAGTTACTCGATGGGGGGATCTGAAGCTTTCTTT. Its protein is CASSYSMGGSEAFF.

This chain links TRBV7-2 with TRBJ2-4; 9 bases are shared with TRBD1. The trim removed 5 bases at V and 3 bases at J, leaving 17 bases unmatched. The germline V gene has CDR1 SGHTA and CDR2 FQGNSA. The CDR3 covers 19 residues. CDR3: CASSDRLRDRAEGKNIQYF. DNA of the CDR3: TGTGCCAGCAGCGATCGACTCCGGGACAGGGCGGAGGGCAAAAACATTCAGTACTTC. Filled out from reference TRBV7-2 and TRBJ2-4, the complete variable domain reads GAGVSQSPSNKVTEKGKDVELRCDPISGHTALYWYRQSLGQGLEFLIYFQGNSAPDKSGLPSDRFSAERTGGSVSTLTIQRTQQEDSAVYLCASSDRLRDRAEGKNIQYFGAGTRLSVL.

The chain uses TRBV3-1 (or the pseudogene TRBV3-2) and TRBJ2-4; 11 bases agree with TRBD1. The CDR3 is made up of 14 amino acids. Germline V gives CDR1 LGHDT, CDR2 YNNKEL (reference sequence). The junction had 6 bases not matched to a gene; V was cut back by 5 bases and J by 9 bases. For the CDR3, the DNA is TGTGCCAGCAGCGATACCGGGACAGGGGGCATTCAGTACTTC. Encoded protein: CASSDTGTGGIQYF.

The gene calls are TRBV5-1 and TRBJ2-7; 9 bases match TRBD2. The CDR3 spans 14 residues. The ends lost 4 bases at V and 1 base at J; junction bases unmatched: 3. Germline V gene data show CDR1 as SGHRS and CDR2 as YFSETQ. CDR3 loop: CASSVTSGSYEQYF. The CDR3 coding sequence is TGCGCCAGCAGCGTTACTAGCGGGTCCTACGAGCAGTACTTC.

The gene calls are TRBV19 and TRBJ2-7, with no clear D. Trimming stripped 7 bases from V and 2 bases from J, with 15 bases between. Germline V CDR1 and CDR2: LNHDA, SQIVND (reference sequence). The CDR3 has 14 residues. In nucleotides, the CDR3 is TGTGCCAGTAACAGTCGAGCCTCAGCCTACGAGCAGTACTTC. The encoded protein is CASNSRASAYEQYF.

The gene calls are TRBV11-3 and TRBJ1-5, with 7 bases identical to TRBD1. This CDR3 is 14 amino acids long. Germline V lookup: CDR1 SGHNT, CDR2 YENEEA. J lost 4 bases, V lost 3 bases, and 3 bases had no gene match. The CDR3, as DNA: TGTGCCAGCAGCTTGACAGGGCCTAATCAGCCCCAGCATTTT. It specifies CASSLTGPNQPQHF.

This sequence joins TRBV5-6 and TRBJ1-6, with D possibly TRBD1 on 6 matching bases. This CDR3 is built from 15 residues. Trimming shortened V by 0 bases and J by 7 bases, and 11 bases separated the two germline ends. CDR1 is SGHDT and CDR2 is YYEEEE in the germline V gene. Written as DNA, the CDR3 is TGTGCCAGCAGCTTGGAGTGGACAGTCAATTCACCCCTCCACTTT. Encoded protein: CASSLEWTVNSPLHF. Full variable domain (missing parts from reference TRBV5-6 and TRBJ1-6): DAGVTQSPTHLIKTRGQQVTLRCSPKSGHDTVSWYQQALGQGPQFIFQYYEEEERQRGNFPDRFSGHQFPNYSSELNVNALLLGDSALYLCASSLEWTVNSPLHFGNGTRLTVT.

The chain is built from TRBV14 and TRBJ2-1; 8 bases align to TRBD2. V shed 2 bases and J 3 bases; nucleotides not matched to a gene: 9. The CDR3 sequence is 17 residues long. Looked up from germline, CDR1 is SGHDN and CDR2 is FVKESK. The DNA for the CDR3 is TGTGCCAGCAGCCAAACTAGCGGAGCTCCAAACTACAATGAGCAGTTCTTC. The encoded protein is CASSQTSGAPNYNEQFF.

The chain links TRBV7-2 to TRBJ1-3, with a weak D call TRBD1 (5 bases). The CDR3 has 15 residues. The V end lost 4 bases, the J end lost 4 bases, and 14 bases lay between the germline ends. Germline CDR1 is SGHTA and CDR2 is FQGNSA. The CDR3 bases are TGTGCCAGCAGCTGGGGGGTGGGTACCGGAAACACCATATATTTT. Translating gives CASSWGVGTGNTIYF.

The chain uses TRBV4-3 and TRBJ2-3, with 10 bases that match TRBD2. Losses at the gene ends were 4 bases for V and 4 bases for J; bases not matched to a gene: 5. The CDR3 is made up of 15 amino acids. Looked up from germline, CDR1 is LGHNA and CDR2 is YSLEER. CDR3: CASSRGLAAPDTQYF. Here the CDR3 DNA reads TGCGCCAGCAGCCGAGGACTAGCGGCGCCAGATACGCAGTATTTT.

This chain connects TRBV10-3 to TRBJ2-3; 9 bases are a match to TRBD2. The CDR3 length is 20 residues. Trimming took 4 bases from V and 0 from J; bases not matched to a gene: 17. Per the germline V gene, CDR1 is ENHRY and CDR2 is SYGVKD. The CDR3 DNA reads as TGTGCCATCAGTGTCTCTGGTCCTAGCGGGACCCTAAATAGCACAGATACGCAGTATTTT. This encodes CAISVSGPSGTLNSTDTQYF.

CDR3 sequence: CASRYRTGTGSEQFF. DNA for the CDR3: TGTGCCAGCAGGTACCGGACCGGGACAGGGTCTGAGCAGTTCTTC. The chain joins TRBV4-2 to TRBJ2-1; 9 bases agree with TRBD1. V dropped 6 bases and J dropped 9; count of bases not matched to a gene: 12. CDR3 size: 15 residues. Per the germline V gene, CDR1 is LGHNA and CDR2 is YNFKEQ.

About this clone: Other nucleotide sequences in the sample specify the same CDR3. This rearrangement joins TRBV4-1 to TRBJ2-3; 9 bases agree with TRBD1. Unmatched junction bases numbered 0, after V lost 3 bases and J lost 5 bases. The CDR3 covers 13 residues. The germline CDR1 and CDR2 sequences are MGHRA and YSYEKL. CDR3 sequence (DNA): TGCGCCAGCAGCCAGGACAGGGGAGATACGCAGTATTTT. Amino acid sequence: CASSQDRGDTQYF.

The chain couples TRBV11-3 to TRBJ1-2; D not resolved. Trimming shortened V by 1 base and J by 3 bases, and 9 bases separated the two germline ends. Germline assignment: CDR1 SGHNT and CDR2 YENEEA. The CDR3 consists of 14 residues. The CDR3 DNA is TGTGCCAGCAGCTTAGGCAGGCAGTACTATGGCTACACCTTC. Amino acid sequence: CASSLGRQYYGYTF.

The V and J genes are TRBV7-2 and TRBJ2-7, with 8 positions matching TRBD1. CDR1 and CDR2 (germline): SGHTA, FQGNSA. The CDR3 runs to 14 residues. V was clipped by 3 bases and J by 3 bases; unmatched bases: 4. The CDR3 DNA sequence: TGTGCCAGCAGCTTTCGGACAGGGAACTACGAGCAGTACTTC. The encoded protein is CASSFRTGNYEQYF.

In this sample, this clone turned up a few times. This rearrangement joins TRBV12-3 or TRBV12-4 to TRBJ1-6; D unclear. The CDR3 spans 12 residues. Trimming removed 6 bases at V and 8 bases at J, with 8 bases between. In DNA, the CDR3 is TGTGCCAGCAGATACAGTGATTCACCCCTCCACTTT. It is translated as CASRYSDSPLHF.

The rearrangement links TRBV5-4 to TRBJ2-1, with D possibly matching TRBD2 (7 bases). CDR1 is SGHNT, CDR2 YYREEE, per germline (reference sequence). This CDR3 region has 15 residues. The V gene lost 5 bases and the J gene lost 0 bases, with 12 bases spanning the gap. CDR3 nucleotide sequence: TGTGCCAGCAGGGAGGGGGGGAGCTCCTACAATGAGCAGTTCTTC. Its protein is CASREGGSSYNEQFF. The complete variable domain, with remaining parts taken from reference TRBV5-4 and TRBJ2-1, reads ETGVTQSPTHLIKTRGQQVTLRCSSQSGHNTVSWYQQALGQGPQFIFQYYREEENGRGNFPPRFSGLQFPNYSSELNVNALELDDSALYLCASREGGSSYNEQFFGPGTRLTVL.

V and J are TRBV18 and TRBJ2-1, with 7 bases matching TRBD2. V shed 2 bases and J 3 bases; nucleotides not matched to a gene: 4. The CDR3 totals 15 residues. CDR1 and CDR2 from the germline V gene are KGHSH and LQKENI. CDR3 loop: CASSPTSENYNEQFF. The CDR3 nucleotides are TGTGCCAGCTCACCAACTAGCGAGAACTACAATGAGCAGTTCTTC.

The chain carries TRBV7-6 and TRBJ2-1, with 9 bases matching TRBD2. The CDR3 loop spans 16 amino acids. The trim removed 5 bases at V and 6 bases at J, leaving 11 bases unmatched. CDR1 SGHVS and CDR2 FNYEAQ come from the germline V gene. CDR3 DNA sequence: TGTGCCAGCAGCCAGCCCGTAGCGGGAGAGGGCAATGAGCAGTTCTTC. This sequence encodes CASSQPVAGEGNEQFF.

The chain couples TRBV3-1 (or the pseudogene TRBV3-2) to TRBJ2-2; possibly TRBD1 for D (6 bases). The germline V gene has CDR1 LGHDT and CDR2 YNNKEL (reference sequence). The CDR3 covers 15 residues. Trimming cost V 4 bases and J 4 bases, with 13 bases left between them. CDR3 coding DNA: TGTGCCAGCAGCCCTCCAGGGGCAGGCACCGGGGAGCTGTTTTTT. This translates into CASSPPGAGTGELFF.

The genes are TRBV19 and TRBJ1-2; D remains ambiguous. Germline CDR1 and CDR2: LNHDA and SQIVND (reference sequence). The germline V and J ends were trimmed by 3 bases and 0 bases, with 8 bases remaining between them. The CDR3 sequence is 14 residues long. CDR3 in DNA: TGTGCCAGTAGTATCAGGTCCGCTAACTATGGCTACACCTTC. Encoded protein: CASSIRSANYGYTF.

As for this clone: Compared with germline, one end of the junction differs, possibly owing to a read error. The chain has TRBV28 and TRBJ2-7, with 8 bases aligning to TRBD1. Germline V gene lookup returns CDR1 MDHEN and CDR2 SYDVKM. The length of the CDR3 is 16 residues. The CDR3 nucleotides are TGTGCCAGCAGTTTATTGGAACAACAGGGGGTCTACGGGCAGTACTTC. This sequence encodes CASSLLEQQGVYGQYF.

This chain connects TRBV6-2 or TRBV6-3 to TRBJ1-6, with D uncertain. CDR1 and CDR2 from the germline V gene are MNHEY and SVGEGT. Trimming removed 2 bases at V and 3 bases at J, with 8 bases between. This CDR3 has 15 amino acids. This chain's CDR3 is CASSYGRDYNSPLHF. CDR3 bases: TGTGCCAGCAGTTACGGGAGAGACTATAATTCACCCCTCCACTTT.

The J gene is TRBJ1-1, the V gene TRBV2, with D possibly TRBD1 on 5 matching bases. Germline loops: CDR1 SNHLY, CDR2 FYNNEI. Trimming pared 3 bases from V and 4 bases from J, leaving 9 bases between. The CDR3 runs to 13 residues. CDR3 residues: CASSEQGGTEAFF. CDR3 coding DNA: TGTGCCAGCAGTGAGCAGGGTGGCACTGAAGCTTTCTTT.

CDR3: CASGLGQGGPQHF. CDR3 nucleotide sequence: TGTGCTAGTGGTTTGGGCCAGGGAGGGCCCCAGCATTTT. The genes are TRBV12-5 and TRBJ1-5; tentative D call: TRBD1 (5 bases). V dropped 1 base and J dropped 9 bases, with 10 bases sitting between them. This CDR3 contains 13 residues. Germline lookup yields CDR1 LGHNT and CDR2 FRNRAP.